This T cell receptor (beta chain) was documented in a study of T cell repertoires in cytomegalovirus infection. Study overall: Based on public TCR beta signatures, there were indications of CMV infection and of a matching HLA type. Study-wide findings and caveats: The response measured ex vivo was dominated by TCR beta clonotypes (HLA-C-restricted and CMV-specific). Cumulated frequencies of public TCR beta families served to identify carriers of CMV plus the relevant HLA.

CDR3 length equals 13 residues. Germline V gene data show CDR1 as SEHNR and CDR2 as FQNEAQ (reference sequence). V lost 2 bases to trimming and J lost 15 bases; unmatched junction nucleotides: 9. From the reads, TCRdb called clonotypes with MiXCR, one entry per CDR3 protein. The sample includes a few hundred thousand distinct CDR3 sequences, approximately 25% seen only once; the top ten take about an eighth. This clonotype was observed a handful of times. Its antigen is not identified. The V call is TRBV7-9, the J call TRBJ2-1; 8 bases map to TRBD2. Specimen: cultured PBMCs, collected from culture after CMV antigen stimulation. The TCR sequence derives from a human donor in good health (CMV status not recorded). Some clones in this sample may be carry-over from other donors' samples. Written as DNA, the CDR3 is TGTGCCAGCAGCTTATCCCGGGAGGGCCTGTGGTTCTTC. Its translation is CASSLSREGLWFF.